One and the same sample provided the 19 T cell receptor beta chains below, sequenced in a study of T cell responses to AZD1222 COVID-19 vaccine. Generated by immunoSEQ multiplex PCR, the TCRdb table keeps only in-frame clones and is missing some. In the table there are about 94,000 clones, 85% to 90% of which are singletons. Sequenced here: peripheral blood, sampled 28 days after the second AZD1222 dose. Receptor source: an adult who received the AZD1222 COVID-19 vaccine.

The rearrangement uses TRBV19 and TRBJ1-3; possible D gene TRBD1, 6 bases. The CDR3 has 14 amino acids. Trimming stripped 4 bases from V and 0 bases from J, with 7 bases between. Germline CDR1 reads LNHDA; CDR2 reads SQIVND (reference sequence). In DNA, the CDR3 is TGTGCCAGTAGTAACAGGGACTCTGGAAACACCATATATTTT. Translating gives CASSNRDSGNTIYF.

The chain recombines TRBV19 with TRBJ2-3; 8 bases align to TRBD2. The CDR3 spans 17 residues. Per the germline V gene, CDR1 is LNHDA and CDR2 is SQIVND (reference sequence). The ends lost 5 bases at V and 3 bases at J; junction bases unmatched: 13. CDR3 in amino acids: CASSPVVMRGATDTQYF. The CDR3 DNA reads as TGTGCCAGTAGTCCCGTAGTAATGCGGGGGGCTACAGATACGCAGTATTTT.

This clone is a singleton in its sample. The chain employs TRBV5-1 and TRBJ2-1; D possibly corresponds to TRBD2 (7 bases). The CDR3 length is 16 residues. V was clipped by 6 bases and J by 5 bases, with 21 bases between them. Germline loops: CDR1 SGHRS, CDR2 YFSETQ. The CDR3 DNA follows: TGCGCCAGCAACACCGGAGGGGGGGCAGGGGACAATGAGCAGTTCTTC. Translating it yields CASNTGGGAGDNEQFF.

V usage is TRBV28 and J usage is TRBJ1-5, with D uncertain. This CDR3 is 15 amino acids long. Looked up from germline, CDR1 is MDHEN and CDR2 is SYDVKM. The V and J ends lost 5 bases and 2 bases respectively, with 13 bases between them. The CDR3 coding sequence is TGTGCCAGCAGTCCTATCGGGGATGGCAATCAGCCCCAGCATTTT. This gives the protein CASSPIGDGNQPQHF.

The DNA for the CDR3 is TGTGCCTGGAGTAGGGAGCAGGGGGCCCACGAGCAGTACTTC. Residues: CAWSREQGAHEQYF. The chain links TRBV30 to TRBJ2-7, with 8 bases aligning to TRBD1. The CDR3 runs to 14 residues. Looked up from germline, CDR1 is GTSNPN and CDR2 is SVGIG (reference sequence). Germline trimming cut 2 bases from V and 5 bases from J; bases unmatched to any gene: 8.

The chain uses TRBV12-3 or TRBV12-4 and TRBJ1-1; D is unclear. This CDR3 is built from 12 residues. V lost 8 bases to trimming and J lost 11 bases, with 18 bases between them. CDR3 nucleotides: TGTGCCAGCGGAACGGAACGGCGTGGGGCTTTCTTT. It specifies CASGTERRGAFF.

The chain couples TRBV5-1 to TRBJ2-7; D is perhaps TRBD1 (5 bases). Per the germline V gene, CDR1 is SGHRS and CDR2 is YFSETQ. V was trimmed by 4 bases and J by 7 bases, leaving 12 bases between them. The length of the CDR3 is 12 residues. DNA of the CDR3: TGCGCCAGCAGCCCTGGGGCCGGGGAGCAGTACTTC. Amino acids: CASSPGAGEQYF.

The rearrangement uses TRBV5-1 and TRBJ2-2, with TRBD1 identical over 9 bases. This CDR3 contains 17 residues. Unmatched junction bases numbered 14, after V lost 4 bases and J lost 7 bases. Germline CDR1 SGHRS, CDR2 YFSETQ. As DNA, the CDR3 is TGCGCCAGCAGCGGAACCGGGACAGGGAGTTTTATCGGGGAGCTGTTTTTT. Its translation: CASSGTGTGSFIGELFF.

Only one count was recorded for this clone. The genes are TRBV7-2 and TRBJ1-2; D ambiguous. Trimming took 5 bases from V and 3 from J, leaving 7 bases between them. Germline V lookup: CDR1 SGHTA, CDR2 FQGNSA. This CDR3 has 12 amino acids. CDR3 nucleotide sequence: TGTGCCAGCAGCCAACGGGACTATGGCTACACCTTC. This translates into CASSQRDYGYTF.

The CDR3 nucleotides read TGCGCCAGCAGCCAACTGACTAGCGGCAATGAGCAGTTCTTC. Translation gives CASSQLTSGNEQFF. This chain joins TRBV4-1 and TRBJ2-1; 9 bases align to TRBD2. The CDR3 extends over 14 amino acids. The germline gives CDR1 MGHRA, CDR2 YSYEKL. V was clipped by 2 bases and J by 6 bases; unmatched bases: 2.

This clone occurred a few times. This CDR3 reads CASSQRPSYEQYF. The CDR3 DNA reads TGTGCCAGCAGTCAGAGGCCCTCCTACGAGCAGTACTTC. This chain connects TRBV6-5 to TRBJ2-7, with D uncertain. The CDR3 loop spans 13 amino acids. Germline V gene data show CDR1 as MNHEY and CDR2 as SVGAGI. V dropped 5 bases and J dropped 0 bases, with 8 bases sitting between them.

This clone was picked up one time. This chain connects TRBV6-1 to TRBJ1-2, with a weak D call TRBD1 (5 bases). From germline, CDR1 is MNHNS and CDR2 SASEGT. The CDR3 sequence is 14 residues long. The V end was cut by 1 base, the J end by 1 base, with 7 bases between. CDR3 coding DNA: TGTGCCAGCAGTGAAGGGGGACTTAACTATGGCTACACCTTC. The encoded protein is CASSEGGLNYGYTF.

The rearrangement joins TRBV5-8 to TRBJ2-3; no clear D gene. Trimming removed 0 bases at V and 0 bases at J, with 14 bases between. Per the germline V gene, CDR1 is SGHTS and CDR2 is YDEGEE. The CDR3 loop spans 17 amino acids. CDR3: CASSLDTFSESTDTQYF. The CDR3 region has the DNA TGTGCCAGCAGCTTGGACACTTTTTCGGAAAGCACAGATACGCAGTATTTT.

The chain uses TRBV10-2 and TRBJ1-1; D unresolved. The germline CDR1 and CDR2 sequences are WSHSY and SAAADI. There are 14 residues in the CDR3. The V and J ends lost 0 bases and 5 bases respectively, with 10 bases between them. For the CDR3, the DNA is TGCGCCAGCAGTGAGTCGCTGGGGTATACTGAAGCTTTCTTT. It yields the protein CASSESLGYTEAFF.

The chain combines TRBV6-1 with TRBJ1-5, with D possibly TRBD1 on 5 matching bases. The V gene lost 0 bases and the J gene lost 1 base, with 16 bases spanning the gap. Germline V gene sequence: CDR1 MNHNS, CDR2 SASEGT. This CDR3 has 18 amino acids. CDR3 sequence reads: CASSEAWGGPSSNQPQHF. As DNA, the CDR3 is TGTGCCAGCAGTGAAGCATGGGGGGGACCTTCAAGCAATCAGCCCCAGCATTTT.

This chain uses TRBV5-5 with TRBJ2-1; D perhaps matches TRBD2 (5 bases). The CDR3 is 11 residues long. The germline V gene has CDR1 SGHKS and CDR2 YYEKEE (reference sequence). Trimming cost V 10 bases and J 4 bases, with 9 bases left between them. CDR3 in DNA: TGTGCCTCCACGGGGTACAATGAGCAGTTCTTC. Translation gives CASTGYNEQFF.

This clone came up once. This sequence joins TRBV24-1 and TRBJ2-7; 15 bases agree with TRBD2. This CDR3 comprises 17 residues. From germline, CDR1 is KGHDR and CDR2 SFDVKD. V gave up 7 bases and J gave up 5 bases; unmatched junction bases: 11. The CDR3 nucleotides are TGTGCCACCAGCATCACCGGGACTAGCGGGAGGACCCACGAGCAGTACTTC. Protein sequence: CATSITGTSGRTHEQYF.

This sequence joins TRBV7-6 and TRBJ2-7, with a tentative D call TRBD2 (5 bases). CDR3 length equals 14 residues. The germline CDR1 and CDR2 sequences are SGHVS and FNYEAQ. Trimming removed 1 base from V and 2 bases from J, with 9 bases in between. CDR3 DNA sequence: TGTGCCAGCAGCTTAGGAGGGAGCCCCTACGAGCAGTACTTC. Its translation is CASSLGGSPYEQYF.

This clone appeared a single time. This chain links TRBV5-6 with TRBJ2-2; D may be TRBD2 (5 bases). Germline V gene data show CDR1 as SGHDT and CDR2 as YYEEEE. Trimming cost V 6 bases and J 2 bases, with 11 bases left between them. CDR3 length: 14 amino acids. CDR3 nucleotide sequence: TGTGCCAGCACCCGGACGGGAAACACCGGGGAGCTGTTTTTT. This codes for CASTRTGNTGELFF.